This TCR beta chain was sequenced in a study of blood T cell repertoires in COVID-19. About the research overall: Samples representing acute and convalescent COVID-19 were sourced from the United States, Italy and Spain.

This clone was observed a single time. As originally analysed: Amplification with reference gene primers provided the estimates of nucleated cell counts. Clones were sequenced by immunoSEQ multiplex PCR, and TCRdb holds only the in-frame ones, with some missing. V, J and clone size are those of that table, while D and trimming were read from the DNA. The data show 150,000 or so clones, 60% to 85% seen once. Material: peripheral blood. This receptor was taken from a man older than 75 with acute or convalescent COVID-19.

The CDR3 region has the DNA TGTGCCATTTCTAGCGGGGCCAACAAAAACATTCAGTACTTC. It codes for CAISSGANKNIQYF. The chain joins TRBV10-3 to TRBJ2-4; 9 nucleotides agree with TRBD2. The CDR3 loop spans 14 amino acids. Germline V gives CDR1 ENHRY, CDR2 SYGVKD. V shed 9 bases and J 3 bases; nucleotides not matched to a gene: 6.